What follows are 14 T cell receptor beta chains derived from one specimen sequenced in a study of T-cell reconstitution after alpha-beta-depleted transplantation in children. TCRbeta library construction was performed incorporating unique molecular identifiers. MiXCR, applied by TCRdb to the PCR reads, yields one record per CDR3 protein. The sample has roughly 10,000 distinct CDR3 sequences; approximately 15% are singletons. The sample in question was PBMCs, mostly from graft donor cells, obtained 60 days after TCRalphabeta/CD19-depleted stem cell transplant. Receptors were obtained from a male patient aged 10 to 17 who had a stem cell transplant for acute lymphoblastic leukemia, so the T cells may come from the graft donor.

This clonotype has a count of ten or more. The chain has TRBV5-1 and TRBJ2-7, with a possible D match to TRBD2 (6 bases). Germline lookup yields CDR1 SGHRS and CDR2 YFSETQ. V shed 0 bases and J shed 2 bases, with 15 bases lying between them. The CDR3 spans 16 residues. In DNA form, the CDR3 reads TGCGCCAGCAGCTTGGAGACTAGGTTAGGTGCCTACGAGCAGTACTTC. Translated, it gives CASSLETRLGAYEQYF.

This clonotype showed up many times. This rearrangement joins TRBV20-1 to TRBJ2-1; TRBD2 aligns across 14 bases. With V trimmed by 8 bases and J by 7 bases, 13 bases remained unmatched. Germline CDR1 and CDR2: DFQATT and SNEGSKA (reference sequence). The CDR3 sequence is 16 residues long. CDR3 in DNA: TGCAGTACTACGGGGACTAGCGGGAGTAAATTGAATGAGCAGTTCTTC. It encodes CSTTGTSGSKLNEQFF.

This clonotype was picked up a small number of times. This chain connects TRBV20-1 to TRBJ1-6, with 7 bases lining up with TRBD1. CDR1 and CDR2 (germline): DFQATT, SNEGSKA (reference sequence). This CDR3 spans 14 amino acids. Unmatched junction bases numbered 6, after V lost 3 bases and J lost 7 bases. The CDR3 loop is CSARKGAGNSPLHF. In nucleotides, the CDR3 is TGCAGTGCTAGGAAGGGGGCTGGCAATTCACCCCTCCACTTT.

This clonotype was detected many times. This sequence joins TRBV12-5 and TRBJ2-5, with D uncertain. With 4 bases removed from V and 5 bases from J, the gap between germline ends came to 5 bases. The length of the CDR3 is 11 residues. Germline V gene data show CDR1 as LGHNT and CDR2 as FRNRAP. The CDR3 loop is CASGSRETQYF. The CDR3 region has the DNA TGTGCTAGTGGTTCCAGGGAGACCCAGTACTTC.

This clonotype was found once. One end of the junction fails to match germline, which may point to a read error. This chain joins TRBV4-2 and TRBJ2-1, with TRBD2 matching 7 bases. This CDR3 contains 17 residues. Germline loops: CDR1 LGHNA, CDR2 YNFKEQ. CDR3 nucleotides: TGTGCCATCAGCCCTTCGCTCCTCTGCGGGAGCATCAATGAGCAGTTCTTC. This sequence encodes CAISPSLLCGSINEQFF.

This clonotype was recorded at least ten times. This rearrangement joins TRBV10-2 to TRBJ2-5, with D perhaps TRBD2 (6 bases). V dropped 4 bases and J dropped 3 bases, with 15 bases sitting between them. The CDR3 is 15 amino acids. Germline V gene data show CDR1 as WSHSY and CDR2 as SAAADI. CDR3 region: CASSGFGGREETQYF. DNA of the CDR3: TGCGCCAGCAGTGGATTCGGGGGAAGGGAAGAGACCCAGTACTTC.

This clonotype was recorded at least ten times. This chain joins TRBV30 and TRBJ1-1, with D perhaps TRBD1 (5 bases). The V gene's germline CDR1 is GTSNPN and CDR2 SVGIG (reference sequence). With 3 bases removed from V and 1 base from J, the gap between germline ends came to 12 bases. The CDR3 is 14 amino acids. CDR3 sequence: CAWRPPGRNTEAFF. The CDR3 nucleotides read TGTGCCTGGAGGCCCCCGGGACGGAACACTGAAGCTTTCTTT.

The table lists this clonotype with many counts. The chain links TRBV5-4 to TRBJ2-1; D perhaps matches TRBD2 (6 bases). Per the germline V gene, CDR1 is SGHNT and CDR2 is YYREEE (reference sequence). The CDR3 runs 17 residues. Deletions cut 4 bases from V and 6 bases from J, with 23 bases between. CDR3 DNA sequence: TGTGCCAGCAGCCCGAGTATGGAAACCCGGAGGGGCAATGAGCAGTTCTTC. Translation gives CASSPSMETRRGNEQFF.

This clonotype was observed at least ten times. The CDR3 DNA reads as TGTGCCAGTAGAAACGGACCCTACGAGCAGTACTTC. The encoded protein is CASRNGPYEQYF. The rearrangement joins TRBV19 to TRBJ2-7; unclear D gene. In germline, CDR1 is LNHDA, CDR2 SQIVND (reference sequence). V dropped 6 bases and J dropped 2 bases, with 8 bases sitting between them. The CDR3 sequence is 12 residues long.

This clonotype was seen many times. This chain connects TRBV6-1 to TRBJ2-1; 10 bases align to TRBD2. V shed 5 bases and J 2 bases; nucleotides not matched to a gene: 9. The germline V gene encodes CDR1 MNHNS and CDR2 SASEGT. This CDR3 has 17 residues. The CDR3 is CASSRLAGAGAYNEQFF. The CDR3 DNA follows: TGTGCCAGCAGTCGACTAGCGGGCGCGGGCGCCTACAATGAGCAGTTCTTC.

This clonotype is labeled medium-sized. The rearrangement joins TRBV7-2 to TRBJ2-1; D is perhaps TRBD1 or TRBD2 (5 bases each). Germline values: CDR1 SGHTA, CDR2 FQGNSA. The CDR3 loop spans 13 amino acids. V shed 1 base and J shed 5 bases, with 6 bases lying between them. This CDR3 reads CASSLVGDNEQFF. The CDR3 coding sequence is TGTGCCAGCAGCTTAGTGGGGGACAATGAGCAGTTCTTC.

This clonotype was found once. The chain has TRBV5-5 and TRBJ2-7, with D unclear. CDR1 is SGHKS and CDR2 is YYEKEE in the germline V gene (reference sequence). The CDR3 extends over 15 amino acids. Trimming pared 1 base from V and 7 bases from J, leaving 18 bases between. This chain's CDR3 is CASSLLPDLTREQYF. DNA for the CDR3: TGTGCCAGCAGCTTGCTACCAGACCTGACTCGAGAGCAGTACTTC.

This clonotype counts as large. The V and J genes are TRBV6-5 and TRBJ1-1; 8 nucleotides line up with TRBD1. Losses at the gene ends were 7 bases for V and 4 bases for J; bases not matched to a gene: 14. The CDR3 is 16 residues long. Germline CDR1 is MNHEY and CDR2 is SVGAGI. The CDR3 DNA sequence: TGTGCCAGCACTTCGGACAGGGTCGGATGGGGCACTGAAGCTTTCTTT. It yields the protein CASTSDRVGWGTEAFF.

The rearrangement links TRBV27 to TRBJ2-1; D gene uncertain. V was cut by 6 bases and J by 9 bases, with 18 bases left in between. CDR1 and CDR2 (germline): MNHEY, SMNVEV (reference sequence). This CDR3 comprises 14 residues. The CDR3 nucleotides read TGTGCCAGCAGCCCCAAGGTGCCCAATGGTGAGCAGTTCTTC. Translation: CASSPKVPNGEQFF.